This is a list of T cell receptor beta chains from one sample in a study of glioma-infiltrating T cells after dendritic cell vaccination. Repertoires were generated with immunoSEQ multiplex PCR, while TCRdb's copy carries only in-frame clones and drops some. The table has about 50,000 clones, around nine tenths seen once; the top ten hold approximately 5.3%. The sample in question was blood, obtained after dendritic cell vaccination. These receptors were collected from a human donor with glioblastoma. CDR3s include the opening cysteine and the closing phenylalanine or tryptophan. The D gene is left open where the match is weak. Rows give clone size only sometimes, using once, few, many, or a class for an expanded clone.

CASSEQETQYF | TGTGCCAGCAGCGAGCAAGAGACCCAGTACTTC | - | - | TRBJ2-5 | TRBV7-2
CASSPNAAVGQFF | TGTGCCAGCAGCCCTAATGCGGCAGTGGGGCAGTTCTTC | - | - | TRBJ2-1 | TRBV11-1
CASSATAGLNEKLFF | TGTGCCAGCTCGGCGACCGCGGGGCTCAATGAAAAACTGTTTTTT | - | - | TRBJ1-4 | TRBV25-1
CASSFGGSTDTQYF | TGTGCCAGCAGCTTTGGCGGGAGCACAGATACGCAGTATTTT | - | - | TRBJ2-3 | TRBV11-3
CASSRVAGVIPNEQFF | TGTGCCAGTAGTCGAGTAGCGGGAGTTATCCCCAATGAGCAGTTCTTC | once | TRBD2 | TRBJ2-1 | TRBV19
CAMQAGGLSDTQYF | TGTGCCATGCAAGCGGGAGGGCTGTCAGATACGCAGTATTTT | - | TRBD2 | TRBJ2-3 | TRBV10-3
CASSSEQGVRYEQYF | TGTGCCAGCAGTTCGGAACAGGGAGTTCGCTACGAGCAGTACTTC | - | - | TRBJ2-7 | TRBV27
CASSGLAANYGYTF | TGTGCCAGCAGCGGACTGGCGGCGAACTATGGCTACACCTTC | - | - | TRBJ1-2 | TRBV9
CASSHSSGYTF | TGTGCCAGCAGCCATTCTAGCGGCTACACCTTC | - | - | TRBJ1-2 | TRBV6-6
CASSPRTGEYNEQFF | TGTGCTAGCAGCCCAAGGACAGGGGAGTACAATGAGCAGTTCTTC | - | TRBD1 | TRBJ2-1 | TRBV7-7
CASSPVQGKNTEAFF | TGTGCCAGCTCACCCGTACAGGGGAAAAACACTGAAGCTTTCTTT | - | TRBD1 | TRBJ1-1 | TRBV18
CASSLGQLNQPQHF | TGTGCCAGCAGCTTGGGACAGCTCAATCAGCCCCAGCATTTT | - | - | TRBJ1-5 | TRBV5-6
CASSHGESKSYEQYF | TGTGCCAGCAGCCACGGGGAGAGCAAATCCTACGAGCAGTACTTC | - | - | TRBJ2-7 | TRBV6-5
CASSLGAQGDTQYF | TGCGCCAGCAGCTTGGGAGCGCAGGGGGATACGCAGTATTTT | - | - | TRBJ2-3 | TRBV5-1